The rows below give T cell receptor beta chains drawn from one sample of a study of CD8 T cell repertoires and HIV-1 epitope variants. No cognate antigen is known for these TCRs. Only in-frame clones appear in the TCRdb table, and some are missing; sequencing was by immunoSEQ multiplex PCR. Of some 6,800 clones detected, under 70% appear once; the ten largest clones hold 40% to 45%. Sequencing was carried out using cultured CD8+ T cells derived from PBMCs. Receptor source: a male donor with HIV. Both conserved end residues are part of each CDR3. A D gene is named only where the DNA matches it firmly. Size is omitted from some rows. Given values are once, few, many or a class for expanded clones.

TRBD1,NA,TRBJ1-2,TRBV28,TGTGCCAGCCATAGGGGACAGGGGGCTCGGGGCTACACCTTC,CASHRGQGARGYTF
NA,NA,TRBJ1-1,TRBV7-2,TGTGCCAGCAGCCCCTTCTTGAACACTGAAGCTTTCTTT,CASSPFLNTEAFF
NA,NA,TRBJ2-7,TRBV6-5,TGTGCCAGCGAGGGAAGCAGCTCCTACGAGCAGTACTTC,CASEGSSSYEQYF
NA,NA,TRBJ2-5,TRBV6-5,TGTGCCAGCAGTGAGATAGGGACCCAGTACTTC,CASSEIGTQYF
NA,NA,TRBJ2-7,TRBV5-4,TGTGCCAGCAGCTTCTTACAGGGCCAAGGGGAGCAGTACTTC,CASSFLQGQGEQYF
NA,NA,TRBJ1-5,TRBV19,TGTGCCAGTATCGATAGGGGTTATAGCAATCAGCCCCAGCATTTT,CASIDRGYSNQPQHF
NA,NA,TRBJ2-2,TRBV30,TGTGCCTGGACTAGGGGAACCGGGGAGCTGTTTTTT,CAWTRGTGELFF
NA,NA,TRBJ2-5,TRBV27,TGTGCCAGCAGTTTGGAGGGTTATGAAGAGACCCAGTACTTC,CASSLEGYEETQYF
NA,NA,TRBJ1-1,TRBV19,TGTGCCAGCAGTAGGGGGATGAACACTGAAGCTTTCTTT,CASSRGMNTEAFF
NA,NA,TRBJ2-7,TRBV28,TGTGCCAGCAGCTTAACCTCAGGGACTTTCGCCTACGAGCAGTACTTC,CASSLTSGTFAYEQYF
NA,few,TRBJ1-2,TRBV9,TGTGCCAGCAGCCCCGCGGACGCCAGGCCACTCTATGGCTACACCTTC,CASSPADARPLYGYTF
NA,NA,TRBJ1-1,TRBV5-4,TGTGCCAGCAGCTTTGGGGTAGAGACTGAAGCTTTCTTT,CASSFGVETEAFF
NA,few,TRBJ2-1,TRBV7-9,TGTGCCAGCAGCCCTGGATCAGCGGATGAGCAGTTCTTC,CASSPGSADEQFF
TRBD2,NA,TRBJ2-3,TRBV7-8,TGTGCCAGCAGCTTAACTCTAGGCGGGGGGGGATCTAGCACAGATACGCAGTATTTT,CASSLTLGGGGSSTDTQYF
NA,NA,TRBJ1-5,TRBV10-3,TGTGCCATCGGGAGGGAGGGCAATCAGCCCCAGCATTTT,CAIGREGNQPQHF
TRBD2,NA,TRBJ2-5,TRBV13,TGTGCCAGCAGCTTTTCTAGCGGGGGGCAAGAGACCCAGTACTTC,CASSFSSGGQETQYF
NA,few,TRBJ2-7,TRBV9,TGTGCCAGCAGCGTGTCAGGGGGGATGGACGAGCAGTACTTC,CASSVSGGMDEQYF
NA,NA,TRBJ2-5,TRBV6-6,TGTGCCAGCGGAAGGGATGACAGAAAAGAGACCCAGTACTTC,CASGRDDRKETQYF
NA,once,TRBJ2-2,TRBV6-6,TGTGCCAGCAGCTCGGACAGCACCGGGGAGCTGTTTTTT,CASSSDSTGELFF
TRBD2,NA,TRBJ2-2,TRBV9,TGTGCCAGCAGCCGGGGGGGGCCCGGGGAGCTGTTTTTT,CASSRGGPGELFF
NA,NA,TRBJ2-6,TRBV4-1,TGCGCCAGCATGGGGGCAGGGCGTAGCTCTGGGGCCAACGTCCTGACTTTC,CASMGAGRSSGANVLTF
TRBD2,NA,TRBJ2-1,TRBV18,TGTGCCAGCTCACCACGGATAGCGGGTTATGAGCAGTTCTTC,CASSPRIAGYEQFF